The sequence of this TCR beta chain was determined in a study of cytomegalovirus exposure and HLA in healthy donors. Study as a whole: The platform used for the roughly 130 validation repertoires matched that of the roughly 700 first-cohort repertoires, a later analysis reported. Study-level results: Many donors shared some public TCRs, even though most TCR sequences were rare. The study listed under 200 cytomegalovirus-associated TCR beta chains. It was found in a later analysis that first-cohort TCR clusters tended to co-occur in the 130 or so validation repertoires.

Of note for this clone: Its antigen is unknown.

CDR1 and CDR2 from the germline V gene are SGHNT and YYREEE (reference sequence). This CDR3 is 16 amino acids long. V was shortened by 3 bases and J by 0 bases, with 16 bases between the two germline ends. TCRdb's table, derived via immunoSEQ multiplex PCR, lists solely in-frame clones and lacks some. The sample gives about 160,000 clones, approximately 89% of which show up once; 4% to 4.5% is in the top ten. The specimen was PBMCs. The clonotype was recovered from a man in his late teens or twenties in good health and CMV-seropositive. This chain connects TRBV5-4 to TRBJ2-7; the D gene is possibly TRBD2 (6 bases). CDR3 sequence reads: CASSWGLAASSYEQYF. The CDR3 DNA reads TGTGCCAGCAGCTGGGGGTTAGCGGCAAGCTCCTACGAGCAGTACTTC.